Each of the 21 T cell receptor beta chains below was sequenced from the same sample in a study of response to subunit inactivated influenza vaccine. TCRdb fed the RT-PCR reads into MiXCR, producing one record per CDR3 protein. The top ten hold about 2.8% of the sample, which has about 540,000 distinct CDR3 sequences, roughly 25% seen once. In addition, the sample was reused for a study of T cells expressing NK-cell markers. That study adds: 5'RACE template switching with UMIs produced the TCR beta cDNA.

The material was CD4+ T cells sorted from PBMCs, obtained 12 days after vaccination. All receptors derive from a man aged 45-65 years who received an inactivated influenza vaccine.

This clonotype was found once. The gene calls are TRBV3-1 and TRBJ1-1; no reliable D call. Between the trimmed V and J ends, which lost 5 bases and 6 bases, there was a span of 7 bases. This CDR3 region has 11 residues. Germline CDR1 reads LGHDT; CDR2 reads YNNKEL (reference sequence). The CDR3 DNA reads TGTGCCAGCAGCTTCAGCTCTGAAGCTTTCTTT. This translates into CASSFSSEAFF.

This clonotype was seen repeatedly, ten times or more. The chain uses TRBV3-1 and TRBJ2-7; perhaps TRBD1 as D (5 bases). Looked up from germline, CDR1 is LGHDT and CDR2 is YNNKEL (reference sequence). Trimming removed 2 bases at V and 3 bases at J, with 8 bases between. The CDR3 is made up of 13 amino acids. The CDR3, as DNA: TGTGCCAGCAGCCAAAACCAGGGCTACGAGCAGTACTTC. This codes for CASSQNQGYEQYF.

This clonotype was observed a few times. J is TRBJ1-1 and V is TRBV5-1; D is unclear. CDR3 size: 16 residues. Germline CDR1 and CDR2: SGHRS and YFSETQ. Trimming left V 2 bases short and J 0 bases short, with 14 bases between. The CDR3 region has the DNA TGCGCCAGCAGCTTAGGAGGGAAGGTCATGAACACTGAAGCTTTCTTT. It specifies CASSLGGKVMNTEAFF.

This clonotype showed up just a few times. The chain couples TRBV5-4 to TRBJ2-2; D possibly uses TRBD1 or TRBD2 (5 bases each). The length of the CDR3 is 19 residues. Germline loops: CDR1 SGHNT, CDR2 YYREEE (reference sequence). Trimming took off 3 bases at V and 1 base at J, with 22 bases between the two ends. The CDR3 DNA follows: TGTGCCAGCAGCTCGCTACCCGGGACCCCGCGTGTGAACACCGGGGAGCTGTTTTTT. Translated, it gives CASSSLPGTPRVNTGELFF.

The V call is TRBV12-3 or TRBV12-4, the J call TRBJ2-1; 8 bases line up with TRBD1. The V segment lost 7 bases and the J segment 4 bases; nucleotides outside the gene matches: 6. This CDR3 is 14 amino acids long. The CDR3 DNA follows: TGTGCCAGCACCCAGGGGGCAGCGTACAATGAGCAGTTCTTC. Its translation: CASTQGAAYNEQFF.

The chain recombines TRBV6-5 with TRBJ2-2, with TRBD2 identical over 7 bases. Germline trimming cut 0 bases from V and 5 bases from J; bases unmatched to any gene: 6. Germline V lookup: CDR1 MNHEY, CDR2 SVGAGI. CDR3 length: 16 amino acids. CDR3 coding DNA: TGTGCCAGCAGTTACTCTCCGGGGAGGGGAACCGGGGAGCTGTTTTTT. Translated, it gives CASSYSPGRGTGELFF.

CDR3 in DNA: TGCGCCAGCAGCCGGGACCCTCAAGGGAGGACTAATGAAAAACTGTTTTTT. Its protein is CASSRDPQGRTNEKLFF. The chain uses TRBV5-1 and TRBJ1-4, with D tentatively TRBD1 (5 bases). This CDR3 is 17 amino acids long. Germline V CDR1 and CDR2: SGHRS, YFSETQ. Trimming pared 4 bases from V and 2 bases from J, leaving 18 bases between.

This clonotype occurred a few times. V usage is TRBV28 and J usage is TRBJ1-6; D remains unclear. The CDR3 loop spans 16 amino acids. V was pared by 6 bases and J by 1 base, with 13 bases between. CDR1 and CDR2 from the germline V gene are MDHEN and SYDVKM. This CDR3 reads CASSPLKGSYNSPLHF. The CDR3 DNA reads as TGTGCCAGCAGCCCTCTAAAGGGTTCCTATAATTCACCCCTCCACTTT. Full variable domain (rest looked up from reference TRBV28 and TRBJ1-6): DVKVTQSSRYLVKRTGEKVFLECVQDMDHENMFWYRQDPGLGLRLIYFSYDVKMKEKGDIPEGYSVSREKKERFSLILESASTNQTSMYLCASSPLKGSYNSPLHFGNGTRLTVT.

This sequence joins TRBV28 and TRBJ1-5; D gene unclear. The CDR3 runs to 14 residues. Germline CDR1 MDHEN, CDR2 SYDVKM. V lost 5 bases, J lost 5 bases, and 13 bases lay in between. CDR3 region: CASSPVRRDQPQHF. In DNA, the CDR3 is TGTGCCAGCAGTCCTGTGAGGAGAGATCAGCCCCAGCATTTT.

This clonotype was seen more than once but under ten times. The rearrangement links TRBV12-3 or TRBV12-4 to TRBJ1-2; maybe TRBD1 (6 bases). Trimming pared 6 bases from V and 8 bases from J, leaving 16 bases between. The CDR3 length is 13 residues. In DNA, the CDR3 is TGTGCCAGCAGAGAGCCTGGGGGCCACGGCTACACCTTC. It is translated as CASREPGGHGYTF.

This clonotype was counted a few times. The chain has TRBV28 and TRBJ2-1; 10 nucleotides agree with TRBD2. There are 14 residues in the CDR3. Losses at the gene ends were 6 bases for V and 5 bases for J; bases not matched to a gene: 4. CDR1 is MDHEN and CDR2 is SYDVKM in the germline V gene. CDR3 residues: CASSRGLANNEQFF. As DNA, the CDR3 is TGTGCCAGCAGCAGGGGACTAGCGAACAATGAGCAGTTCTTC. The entire variable domain, with the rest obtained from reference TRBV28 and TRBJ2-1, is as follows: DVKVTQSSRYLVKRTGEKVFLECVQDMDHENMFWYRQDPGLGLRLIYFSYDVKMKEKGDIPEGYSVSREKKERFSLILESASTNQTSMYLCASSRGLANNEQFFGPGTRLTVL.

The table lists this clonotype with many counts. J is TRBJ2-1 and V is TRBV29-1, with TRBD2 as a possible D gene (6 bases). Germline CDR1 is SQVTM and CDR2 is ANQGSEA. Trimming left V 7 bases short and J 0 bases short, with 25 bases between. The CDR3 length is 18 residues. This CDR3 is CSAKFRAGSPSSYNEQFF. The CDR3 DNA is TGCAGCGCCAAATTCCGGGCGGGAAGCCCGTCCTCCTACAATGAGCAGTTCTTC.

This clonotype was observed once. V is TRBV7-9 and J is TRBJ2-7, with a weak D call TRBD2 (5 bases). The CDR3 has 16 amino acids. V gave up 2 bases and J gave up 1 base, with 15 bases separating them. The germline V gene encodes CDR1 SEHNR and CDR2 FQNEAQ (reference sequence). DNA of the CDR3: TGTGCCAGCAGCTTACTAGGGTACGGGGATTCCTACGAGCAGTACTTC. Its translation: CASSLLGYGDSYEQYF.

The chain joins TRBV6-5 to TRBJ2-1; TRBD2 agrees at 9 bases. Germline trimming cut 2 bases from V and 9 bases from J; bases unmatched to any gene: 5. CDR1 and CDR2 (germline): MNHEY, SVGAGI. The CDR3 is 14 residues long. DNA for the CDR3: TGTGCCAGCAGTTACGCCGGGACTAGCCGTGAGCAGTTCTTC. Its protein is CASSYAGTSREQFF.

This clonotype was observed a few times. This sequence joins TRBV20-1 and TRBJ2-1; perhaps TRBD2 as D (5 bases). V shed 2 bases and J shed 5 bases, with 10 bases lying between them. Germline V gene sequence: CDR1 DFQATT, CDR2 SNEGSKA (reference sequence). The CDR3 has 13 residues. CDR3 sequence: CSARFLADNEQFF. DNA for the CDR3: TGCAGTGCTAGATTCCTAGCCGACAATGAGCAGTTCTTC.

This chain connects TRBV5-5 to TRBJ2-3; D remains unclear. Trimming stripped 10 bases from V and 2 bases from J, with 17 bases between. The CDR3 has 14 amino acids. Per the germline V gene, CDR1 is SGHKS and CDR2 is YYEKEE (reference sequence). CDR3 sequence reads: CASSPDTHTDTQYF. CDR3 sequence (DNA): TGTGCCTCCAGCCCCGACACCCACACAGATACGCAGTATTTT.

This clonotype was counted only a few times. The chain couples TRBV6-2 or TRBV6-3 to TRBJ2-7, with 7 bases fitting TRBD1. V shed 4 bases and J 6 bases; nucleotides not matched to a gene: 6. The CDR3 has 13 amino acids. Germline CDR1 reads MNHEY; CDR2 reads SVGEGT. CDR3 sequence (DNA): TGTGCCAGCAGTTCCAGGGGGAAGAGCGAGCAGTACTTC. It yields the protein CASSSRGKSEQYF.

V and J are TRBV20-1 and TRBJ2-2; 7 bases are shared with TRBD1. The length of the CDR3 is 14 residues. Germline lookup yields CDR1 DFQATT and CDR2 SNEGSKA (reference sequence). V lost 2 bases to trimming and J lost 4 bases; unmatched junction nucleotides: 4. The CDR3 is CSARRQGGTGELFF. The CDR3 bases are TGCAGTGCTAGAAGACAGGGTGGCACCGGGGAGCTGTTTTTT.

This chain joins TRBV4-3 and TRBJ1-2; 9 bases match TRBD1. V dropped 5 bases and J dropped 7; count of bases not matched to a gene: 8. This CDR3 is 14 amino acids long. Germline V gene lookup returns CDR1 LGHNA and CDR2 YSLEER. The CDR3 is CASSFRDRVSGYTF. The CDR3 DNA reads as TGCGCCAGCAGCTTCCGGGACAGGGTATCTGGCTACACCTTC.

This sequence joins TRBV7-9 and TRBJ2-5; TRBD1 is a possible D gene (6 bases). V was pared by 3 bases and J by 1 base, with 12 bases between. Germline CDR1 SEHNR, CDR2 FQNEAQ (reference sequence). The CDR3 loop spans 15 amino acids. The CDR3 nucleotides are TGTGCCAGCAGCTTGAGGGGGATCGCCCAAGAGACCCAGTACTTC. Amino acid sequence: CASSLRGIAQETQYF.

The CDR3 protein is CASSGQGGFSGANVLTF. CDR3 DNA sequence: TGTGCCAGCTCCGGACAGGGAGGTTTCTCTGGGGCCAACGTCCTGACTTTC. The V call is TRBV7-9, the J call TRBJ2-6, with 8 bases aligning to TRBD1. Germline values: CDR1 SEHNR, CDR2 FQNEAQ (reference sequence). The CDR3 length is 17 residues. The V and J ends lost 8 bases and 0 bases, in that order; junction bases with no gene match: 9. Combining the CDR3 with reference TRBV7-9 and TRBJ2-6 gives the whole variable domain DTGVSQNPRHKITKRGQNVTFRCDPISEHNRLYWYRQTLGQGPEFLTYFQNEAQLEKSRLLSDRFSAERPKGSFSTLEIQRTEQGDSAMYLCASSGQGGFSGANVLTFGAGSRLTVL.